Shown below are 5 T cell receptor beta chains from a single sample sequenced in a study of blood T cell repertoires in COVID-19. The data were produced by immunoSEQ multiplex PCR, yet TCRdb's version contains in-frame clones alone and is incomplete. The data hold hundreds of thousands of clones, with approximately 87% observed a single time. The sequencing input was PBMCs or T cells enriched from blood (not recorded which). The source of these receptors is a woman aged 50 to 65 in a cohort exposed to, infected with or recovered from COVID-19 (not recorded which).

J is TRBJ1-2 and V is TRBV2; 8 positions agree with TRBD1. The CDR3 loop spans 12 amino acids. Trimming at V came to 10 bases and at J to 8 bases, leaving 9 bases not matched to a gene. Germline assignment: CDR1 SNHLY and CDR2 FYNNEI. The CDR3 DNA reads TGTGCCAACCAGGACAGGGCTCTAGGCTACACCTTC. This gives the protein CANQDRALGYTF.

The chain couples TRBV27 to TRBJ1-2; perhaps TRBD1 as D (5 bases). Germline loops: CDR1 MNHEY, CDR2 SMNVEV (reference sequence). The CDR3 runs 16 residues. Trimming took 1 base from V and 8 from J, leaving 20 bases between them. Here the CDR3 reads CASSLLGRAGREGYTF. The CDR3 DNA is TGTGCCAGCAGTTTATTGGGCAGGGCAGGGAGGGAAGGCTACACCTTC.

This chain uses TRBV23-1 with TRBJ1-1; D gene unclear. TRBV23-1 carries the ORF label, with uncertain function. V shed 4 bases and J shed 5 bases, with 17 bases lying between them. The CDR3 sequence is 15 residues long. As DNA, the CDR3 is TGCGCCAGCAGTCCCAGAAGAGGGAGGATAACTGAAGCTTTCTTT. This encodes CASSPRRGRITEAFF.

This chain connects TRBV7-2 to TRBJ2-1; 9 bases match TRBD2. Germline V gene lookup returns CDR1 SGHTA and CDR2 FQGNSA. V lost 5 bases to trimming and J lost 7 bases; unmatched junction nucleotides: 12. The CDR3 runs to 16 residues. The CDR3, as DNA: TGTGCCAGCAGCCTACCTAGCGGGACCGGGGGAAATGAGCAGTTCTTC. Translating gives CASSLPSGTGGNEQFF.

CDR3 coding DNA: TGTGCCAGTCATTATACAGGCTCCTATGGCTACACCTTC. Its translation is CASHYTGSYGYTF. The genes are TRBV2 and TRBJ1-2, with a possible D match to TRBD1 (5 bases). V was clipped by 9 bases and J by 4 bases, with 15 bases between them. Germline V gives CDR1 SNHLY, CDR2 FYNNEI. This CDR3 is built from 13 residues.